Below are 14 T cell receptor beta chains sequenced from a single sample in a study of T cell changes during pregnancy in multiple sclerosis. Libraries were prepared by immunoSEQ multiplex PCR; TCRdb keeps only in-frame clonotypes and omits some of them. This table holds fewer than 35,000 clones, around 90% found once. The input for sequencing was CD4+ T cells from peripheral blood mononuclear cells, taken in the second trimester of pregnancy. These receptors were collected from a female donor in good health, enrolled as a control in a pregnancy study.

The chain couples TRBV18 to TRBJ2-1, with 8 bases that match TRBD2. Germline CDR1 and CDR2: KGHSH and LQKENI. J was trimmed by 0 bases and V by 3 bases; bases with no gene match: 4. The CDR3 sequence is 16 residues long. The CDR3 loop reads CASSPERGSSYNEQFF. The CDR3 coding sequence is TGTGCCAGCTCACCGGAGCGGGGGAGCTCCTACAATGAGCAGTTCTTC. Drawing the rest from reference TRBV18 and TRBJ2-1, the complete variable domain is NAGVMQNPRHLVRRRGQEARLRCSPMKGHSHVYWYRQLPEEGLKFMVYLQKENIIDESGMPKERFSAEFPKEGPSILRIQQVVRGDSAAYFCASSPERGSSYNEQFFGPGTRLTVL.

The CDR3 protein is CAISAGGNTEAFF. The CDR3 region has the DNA TGTGCCATCAGTGCAGGGGGGAACACTGAAGCTTTCTTT. The J gene is TRBJ1-1, the V gene TRBV10-3; TRBD1 agrees at 7 bases. The V gene end was trimmed by 4 bases and the J gene end by 1 base; junction bases not matched to a gene: 0. Germline assignment: CDR1 ENHRY and CDR2 SYGVKD. This CDR3 comprises 13 residues.

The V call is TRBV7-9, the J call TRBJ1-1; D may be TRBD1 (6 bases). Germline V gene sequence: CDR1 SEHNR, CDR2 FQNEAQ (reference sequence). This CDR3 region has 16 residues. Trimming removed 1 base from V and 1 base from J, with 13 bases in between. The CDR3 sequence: CASSLGTGTTNTEAFF. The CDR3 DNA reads TGTGCCAGCAGCTTAGGAACCGGGACAACGAACACTGAAGCTTTCTTT.

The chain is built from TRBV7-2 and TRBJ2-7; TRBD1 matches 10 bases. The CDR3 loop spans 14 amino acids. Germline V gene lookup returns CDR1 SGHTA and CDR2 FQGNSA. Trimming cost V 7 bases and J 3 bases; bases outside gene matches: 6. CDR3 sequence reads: CASTRDRGGYEQYF. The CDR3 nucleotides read TGTGCCAGCACCCGGGACAGGGGTGGCTACGAGCAGTACTTC.

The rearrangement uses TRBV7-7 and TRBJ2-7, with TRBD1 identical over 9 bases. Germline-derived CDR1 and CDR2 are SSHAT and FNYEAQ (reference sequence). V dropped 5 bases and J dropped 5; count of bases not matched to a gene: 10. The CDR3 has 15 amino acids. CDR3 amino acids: CASSHPGQGIHEQYF. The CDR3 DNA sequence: TGTGCCAGCAGCCATCCGGGACAGGGAATCCACGAGCAGTACTTC. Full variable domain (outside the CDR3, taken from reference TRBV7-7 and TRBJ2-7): GAGVSQSPRYKVTKRGQDVTLRCDPISSHATLYWYQQALGQGPEFLTYFNYEAQPDKSGLPSDRFSAERPEGSISTLTIQRTEQRDSAMYRCASSHPGQGIHEQYFGPGTRLTVT.

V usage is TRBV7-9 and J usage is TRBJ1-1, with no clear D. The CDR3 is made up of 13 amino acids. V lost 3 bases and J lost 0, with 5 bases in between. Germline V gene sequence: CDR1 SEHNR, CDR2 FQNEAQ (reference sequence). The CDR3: CASSFVMNTEAFF. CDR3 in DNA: TGTGCCAGCAGCTTTGTCATGAACACTGAAGCTTTCTTT.

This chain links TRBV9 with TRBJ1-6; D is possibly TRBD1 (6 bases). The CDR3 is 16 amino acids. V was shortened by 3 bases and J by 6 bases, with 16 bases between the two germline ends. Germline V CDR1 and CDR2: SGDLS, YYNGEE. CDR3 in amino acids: CASSALSRGSNSPLHF. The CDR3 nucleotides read TGTGCCAGCAGCGCCCTATCGAGGGGGAGTAATTCACCCCTCCACTTT.

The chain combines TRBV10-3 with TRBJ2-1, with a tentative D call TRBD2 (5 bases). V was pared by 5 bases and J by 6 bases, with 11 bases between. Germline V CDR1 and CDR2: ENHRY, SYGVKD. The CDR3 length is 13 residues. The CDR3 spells CAISLAGVNEQFF. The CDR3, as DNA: TGTGCCATCAGTTTGGCGGGCGTCAATGAGCAGTTCTTC.

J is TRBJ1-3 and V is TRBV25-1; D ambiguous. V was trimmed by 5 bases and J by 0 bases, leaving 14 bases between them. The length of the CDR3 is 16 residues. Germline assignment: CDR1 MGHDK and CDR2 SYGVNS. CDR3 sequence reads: CASSPPVGSSGNTIYF. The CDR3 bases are TGTGCCAGCAGTCCTCCGGTTGGGAGCTCTGGAAACACCATATATTTT.

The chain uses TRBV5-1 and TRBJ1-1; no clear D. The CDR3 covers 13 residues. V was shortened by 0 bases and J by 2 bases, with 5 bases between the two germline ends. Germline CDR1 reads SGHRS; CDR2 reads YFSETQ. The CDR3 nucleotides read TGCGCCAGCAGCTTGGTAGCCAACACTGAAGCTTTCTTT. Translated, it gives CASSLVANTEAFF.

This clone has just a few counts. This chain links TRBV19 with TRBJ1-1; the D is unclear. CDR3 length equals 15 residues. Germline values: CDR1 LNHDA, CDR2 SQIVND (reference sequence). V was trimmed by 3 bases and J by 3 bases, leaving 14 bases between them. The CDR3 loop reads CASSIGGRSYTEAFF. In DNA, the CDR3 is TGTGCCAGTAGTATTGGTGGCAGGTCGTACACTGAAGCTTTCTTT.

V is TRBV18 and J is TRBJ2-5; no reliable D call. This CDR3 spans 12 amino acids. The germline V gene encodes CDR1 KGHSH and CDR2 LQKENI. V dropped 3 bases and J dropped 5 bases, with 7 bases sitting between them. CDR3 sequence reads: CASSPSPETQYF. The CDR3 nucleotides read TGTGCCAGCTCACCTTCCCCGGAGACCCAGTACTTC.

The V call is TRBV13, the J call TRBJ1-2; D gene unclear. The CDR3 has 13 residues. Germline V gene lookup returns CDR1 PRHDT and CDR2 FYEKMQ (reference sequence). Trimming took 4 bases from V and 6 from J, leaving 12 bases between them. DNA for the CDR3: TGTGCCAGCAGCTCGCGGGGTGGGGATGGCTACACCTTC. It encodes CASSSRGGDGYTF.

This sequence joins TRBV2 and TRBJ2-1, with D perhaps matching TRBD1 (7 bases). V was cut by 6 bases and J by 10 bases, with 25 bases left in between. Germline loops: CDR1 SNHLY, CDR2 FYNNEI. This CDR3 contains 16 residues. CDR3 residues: CASSVHIQGGDLEQFF. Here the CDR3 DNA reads TGTGCCAGCAGCGTTCATATCCAGGGGGGTGATTTGGAGCAGTTCTTC.